This entry lists 28 T cell receptor beta chains sequenced from one sample in a study of T-cell memory formation after mild COVID-19. TCRdb re-called the 5' RACE reads through MiXCR, storing one row per CDR3 protein. The sample gives roughly 500,000 distinct CDR3 sequences, 20% of which show up once; approximately 12% is in the top ten. Sample: PBMCs or a T cell subset sorted from them (not recorded which). These receptors all stem from an adult woman who had mild COVID-19 (a few samples of this study predate the infection). Cell type and time point are not known.

This clonotype was detected only a few times. The rearrangement links TRBV7-8 to TRBJ2-5; 7 bases match TRBD2. Looked up from germline, CDR1 is SGHVS and CDR2 is FQNEAQ. The CDR3 has 14 residues. Trimming removed 0 bases from V and 4 bases from J; junction bases left unmatched: 2. This CDR3 reads CASSLASGPETQYF. DNA for the CDR3: TGTGCCAGCAGCTTAGCTAGCGGGCCAGAGACCCAGTACTTC.

This clonotype has a single count. This chain links TRBV20-1 with TRBJ2-1, with TRBD1 as a possible D gene (6 bases). V shed 3 bases and J shed 5 bases, with 14 bases lying between them. The CDR3 contains 14 residues. Germline V lookup: CDR1 DFQATT, CDR2 SNEGSKA (reference sequence). The DNA of the CDR3 is TGCAGTGCTAGTATTGTGGGGGCCCACAATGAGCAGTTCTTC. Protein product: CSASIVGAHNEQFF.

The CDR3 reads CASSSGTREGETQYF. The CDR3 coding sequence is TGTGCCAGCAGCTCCGGGACGAGGGAAGGGGAGACCCAGTACTTC. The chain uses TRBV7-9 and TRBJ2-5; perhaps D is TRBD1 or TRBD2 (5 bases each). This CDR3 comprises 15 residues. Germline V gives CDR1 SEHNR, CDR2 FQNEAQ (reference sequence). Trimming removed 4 bases at V and 5 bases at J, with 17 bases between.

The chain has TRBV7-2 and TRBJ2-6; the D gene is possibly TRBD2 (6 bases). The CDR3 covers 17 residues. Trimming left V 5 bases short and J 4 bases short, with 18 bases between. Germline V lookup: CDR1 SGHTA, CDR2 FQGNSA. This chain's CDR3 is CASSLTIGGSGANVLTF. Written as DNA, the CDR3 is TGTGCCAGCAGCCTCACAATTGGGGGGTCCGGGGCCAACGTCCTGACTTTC.

This clonotype was detected only a few times. The V gene is TRBV5-1, the J gene TRBJ1-1; no clear D. CDR1 and CDR2 (germline): SGHRS, YFSETQ. This CDR3 has 12 residues. Trimming took off 0 bases at V and 8 bases at J, with 8 bases between the two ends. The CDR3 DNA is TGCGCCAGCAGCTTGGTCGGGAACGAAGCTTTCTTT. Encoded protein: CASSLVGNEAFF.

This clonotype has only a few counts. The chain has TRBV4-3 and TRBJ2-2; no definite D call. There are 14 residues in the CDR3. The ends were cut back, 2 bases at V and 4 bases at J, with 8 bases in the middle. In germline, CDR1 is LGHNA, CDR2 YSLEER. CDR3 sequence: CASSQRRSTGELFF. The CDR3, as DNA: TGCGCCAGCAGCCAAAGGCGGAGCACCGGGGAGCTGTTTTTT.

This clonotype was counted between two and nine times. The V call is TRBV6-5, the J call TRBJ1-1, with D unclear. V lost 5 bases to trimming and J lost 0 bases, with 16 bases between them. CDR1 MNHEY and CDR2 SVGAGI come from the germline V gene. The CDR3 loop spans 16 amino acids. CDR3 DNA: TGTGCCAGCAGTCGCCGGCCTAGAATAATGAACACTGAAGCTTTCTTT. It encodes CASSRRPRIMNTEAFF.

The chain recombines TRBV3-1 with TRBJ1-2; no clear D. CDR3 length: 11 residues. Germline values: CDR1 LGHDT, CDR2 YNNKEL (reference sequence). V was pared by 1 base and J by 7 bases, with 4 bases between. The CDR3 is CASSQALGYTF. CDR3 DNA sequence: TGTGCCAGCAGCCAAGCACTTGGCTACACCTTC.

This clonotype was observed a handful of times. V gene TRBV5-1 combines with J gene TRBJ2-1, with 8 nucleotides matching TRBD1. Germline trimming cut 4 bases from V and 9 bases from J; bases unmatched to any gene: 6. In germline, CDR1 is SGHRS, CDR2 YFSETQ. The CDR3 length is 13 residues. This CDR3 reads CASSATGEAEQFF. In nucleotides, the CDR3 is TGCGCCAGCAGCGCGACAGGGGAGGCTGAGCAGTTCTTC.

This clonotype was recorded many times. The chain uses TRBV7-8 and TRBJ2-3; 9 positions match TRBD2. Germline CDR1 and CDR2: SGHVS and FQNEAQ. V shed 1 base and J 0 bases; nucleotides not matched to a gene: 8. The CDR3 sequence is 18 residues long. The CDR3 is CASSLEWRGGSSTDTQYF. The CDR3 DNA follows: TGTGCCAGCAGCTTAGAGTGGCGGGGGGGATCTAGCACAGATACGCAGTATTTT. Full variable domain (remainder filled in from reference TRBV7-8 and TRBJ2-3): GAGVSQSPRYKVAKRGQDVALRCDPISGHVSLFWYQQALGQGPEFLTYFQNEAQLDKSGLPSDRFFAERPEGSVSTLKIQRTQQEDSAVYLCASSLEWRGGSSTDTQYFGPGTRLTVL.

This clonotype was seen more than once but under ten times. This sequence joins TRBV6-2 or TRBV6-3 and TRBJ2-2; D not certain. CDR1 and CDR2 (germline): MNHEY, SVGEGT. The CDR3 extends over 15 amino acids. V dropped 6 bases and J dropped 4 bases, with 15 bases sitting between them. The CDR3 nucleotides read TGTGCCAGCAGACCTAATAACGTAGTCACCGGGGAGCTGTTTTTT. It encodes CASRPNNVVTGELFF.

The table lists this clonotype with a few counts. This chain joins TRBV20-1 and TRBJ2-7; no clear D gene. Trimming cost V 6 bases and J 2 bases, with 14 bases left between them. The CDR3 totals 13 residues. Germline CDR1 DFQATT, CDR2 SNEGSKA (reference sequence). CDR3 in amino acids: CSARLGSAYEQYF. Here the CDR3 DNA reads TGCAGTGCCAGGTTGGGTTCAGCCTACGAGCAGTACTTC.

CDR3 region: CASSPSTGGFSTDTQYF. In nucleotides, the CDR3 is TGTGCCAGCAGCCCGTCAACAGGGGGCTTTAGCACAGATACGCAGTATTTT. V usage is TRBV7-9 and J usage is TRBJ2-3, with 9 nucleotides matching TRBD1. The germline V gene encodes CDR1 SEHNR and CDR2 FQNEAQ (reference sequence). The J segment lost 0 bases and the V segment lost 5 bases, leaving 9 bases of the junction unmatched. The CDR3 consists of 17 residues.

This clonotype has a handful of counts. This sequence joins TRBV12-3 or TRBV12-4 and TRBJ2-7, with 7 positions matching TRBD2. This CDR3 comprises 13 residues. J was trimmed by 1 base and V by 6 bases; bases with no gene match: 3. CDR3: CASRAGVSYEQYF. The CDR3 nucleotides are TGTGCCAGCAGGGCGGGAGTTTCCTACGAGCAGTACTTC.

This sequence joins TRBV11-2 and TRBJ2-2, with D unclear. Trimming stripped 5 bases from V and 7 bases from J, with 14 bases between. This CDR3 contains 14 residues. Germline assignment: CDR1 SGHAT and CDR2 FQNNGV. The CDR3 DNA reads TGTGCCAGCAGCCCCGACACCCTTCGCGGGGAGCTGTTTTTT. Translating gives CASSPDTLRGELFF.

V and J are TRBV9 and TRBJ1-5, with no clear D. The CDR3 consists of 13 residues. In germline, CDR1 is SGDLS, CDR2 YYNGEE. V was pared by 4 bases and J by 7 bases, with 12 bases between. The CDR3 here is CASSQIDGQPQHF. The CDR3 bases are TGTGCCAGCAGCCAAATCGACGGGCAGCCCCAGCATTTT.

The V and J genes are TRBV5-6 and TRBJ2-4, with D unclear. Germline V CDR1 and CDR2: SGHDT, YYEEEE. The V gene lost 2 bases and the J gene lost 4 bases, with 10 bases spanning the gap. The CDR3 loop spans 14 amino acids. CDR3 bases: TGTGCCAGCAGCTTTGGGTTTGCGAAAAACATTCAGTACTTC. Residues: CASSFGFAKNIQYF.

The chain links TRBV6-6 to TRBJ2-6, with 14 bases aligning to TRBD2. This CDR3 comprises 20 residues. CDR1 and CDR2 (germline): MNHNY, SVGAGI (reference sequence). V trimming: 6 bases; J trimming: 0 bases; junction bases outside the gene matches: 10. Here the CDR3 reads CASRPGLAGGLSSGANVLTF. CDR3 nucleotides: TGTGCCAGCAGACCTGGACTAGCGGGGGGCCTTAGCTCTGGGGCCAACGTCCTGACTTTC.

This clonotype came up a few times. The chain links TRBV7-2 to TRBJ2-7, with 8 bases that match TRBD2. The germline V gene encodes CDR1 SGHTA and CDR2 FQGNSA. The CDR3 totals 14 residues. V was clipped by 6 bases and J by 7 bases; unmatched bases: 11. The CDR3 nucleotides read TGTGCCAGCAGTAGCGGGGTTGCCCTGGGGGAGCAGTACTTC. Its translation: CASSSGVALGEQYF.

This clonotype was detected many times. The rearrangement uses TRBV12-3 or TRBV12-4 and TRBJ1-5; possibly TRBD1 for D (6 bases). With 7 bases removed from V and 1 base from J, the gap between germline ends came to 26 bases. The CDR3 has 19 amino acids. Here the CDR3 reads CASNTFTPGQRGSNQPQHF. In DNA, the CDR3 is TGTGCCAGCAATACATTTACCCCCGGACAGCGTGGGAGCAATCAGCCCCAGCATTTT.

This clonotype was counted a few times. The J gene is TRBJ1-2, the V gene TRBV5-1, with TRBD1 matching over 9 bases. The germline CDR1 and CDR2 sequences are SGHRS and YFSETQ. The ends lost 4 bases at V and 7 bases at J; junction bases unmatched: 8. This CDR3 region has 14 residues. This CDR3 is CASSGTGQGSGYTF. CDR3 bases: TGCGCCAGCAGCGGAACGGGACAGGGCTCTGGCTACACCTTC.

This clonotype was seen ten or more times. The rearrangement uses TRBV20-1 and TRBJ2-7; 11 positions agree with TRBD1. V dropped 6 bases and J dropped 3; count of bases not matched to a gene: 10. The CDR3 is 15 residues long. Germline V gives CDR1 DFQATT, CDR2 SNEGSKA (reference sequence). The CDR3: CSAAGTGGYLYEQYF. The CDR3 coding sequence is TGCAGTGCCGCCGGGACAGGGGGTTACCTCTACGAGCAGTACTTC.

The chain couples TRBV13 to TRBJ2-3; no definite D call. Per the germline V gene, CDR1 is PRHDT and CDR2 is FYEKMQ (reference sequence). Trimming shortened V by 4 bases and J by 4 bases, and 6 bases separated the two germline ends. The CDR3 covers 12 residues. This CDR3 is CASSSEADTQYF. The DNA of the CDR3 is TGTGCCAGCAGCTCCGAGGCAGATACGCAGTATTTT.

CDR3 protein: CSARDPTGEHEQFF. CDR3 in DNA: TGCAGTGCTAGAGATCCCACAGGGGAGCATGAGCAGTTCTTC. This chain links TRBV20-1 with TRBJ2-1; 7 bases are shared with TRBD1. CDR1 and CDR2 from the germline V gene are DFQATT and SNEGSKA (reference sequence). The J segment lost 8 bases and the V segment lost 0 bases, leaving 7 bases of the junction unmatched. The CDR3 sequence is 14 residues long.

This clonotype has only a few counts. The rearrangement links TRBV10-3 to TRBJ1-3, with TRBD1 matching 7 bases. Unmatched junction bases numbered 6, after V lost 6 bases and J lost 1 base. CDR1 is ENHRY, CDR2 SYGVKD, per germline. This CDR3 has 15 amino acids. The DNA of the CDR3 is TGTGCCATCAGGCCCTCAGGGGGGTCTGGAAACACCATATATTTT. Translation gives CAIRPSGGSGNTIYF.

The chain uses TRBV4-2 and TRBJ2-5, with D possibly being TRBD1 (6 bases). V was shortened by 0 bases and J by 3 bases, with 8 bases between the two germline ends. In germline, CDR1 is LGHNA, CDR2 YNFKEQ. The CDR3 totals 14 residues. The CDR3 DNA reads as TGTGCCAGCAGCCAAGATCCAGGGGAAGAGACCCAGTACTTC. As protein: CASSQDPGEETQYF.

This clonotype was recorded a few times. The V and J genes are TRBV7-9 and TRBJ2-1; D is possibly TRBD2 (6 bases). V shed 4 bases and J shed 0 bases, with 22 bases lying between them. There are 19 residues in the CDR3. Looked up from germline, CDR1 is SEHNR and CDR2 is FQNEAQ (reference sequence). CDR3: CASSSLAWLTGVSYNEQFF. The CDR3 DNA reads TGTGCCAGCAGCTCCCTAGCTTGGTTGACGGGAGTCTCCTACAATGAGCAGTTCTTC.

The chain couples TRBV18 to TRBJ2-5, with D uncertain. The germline gives CDR1 KGHSH, CDR2 LQKENI. The ends were cut back, 6 bases at V and 1 base at J, with 9 bases in the middle. This CDR3 has 13 residues. This chain's CDR3 is CASSPNFQETQYF. The CDR3 nucleotides are TGTGCCAGCTCCCCTAATTTCCAAGAGACCCAGTACTTC.